The T cell receptor beta chain under discussion was sequenced for a study of patients and donors after allogeneic stem cell transplantation. TCRdb re-derived calls from the RT-PCR reads in MiXCR, one entry per CDR3 protein. The data hold about a million distinct CDR3 sequences, with approximately 18% observed a single time. Germline V lookup: CDR1 DFQATT, CDR2 SNEGSKA (reference sequence). The ends lost 6 bases at V and 7 bases at J; junction bases unmatched: 9. The CDR3 is 14 residues long. The V call is TRBV20-1, the J call TRBJ1-6; 7 nucleotides align to TRBD1. This sequence was found in a human donor who was either an allogeneic HSCT recipient or a stem cell or donor lymphocyte infusion donor (not recorded which). It is not recorded whose cells these are; they may come from a transplant donor. The sample comprised blood, either unsorted or a sorted T cell fraction (not recorded which). CDR3 sequence reads: CSAIPDRNNSPLHF. As DNA, the CDR3 is TGCAGTGCCATCCCGGACAGGAACAATTCACCCCTCCACTTT.